This T cell receptor beta chain was identified during a study of T cell changes during pregnancy in multiple sclerosis. Only in-frame clones appear in the TCRdb table, and some are missing; sequencing was by immunoSEQ multiplex PCR. This sample has about 88,000 clones, with more than 90% found just once. This clone was seen a handful of times. This CDR3 has 15 residues. The ends lost 3 bases at V and 5 bases at J; junction bases unmatched: 6. Germline CDR1 reads LNHDA; CDR2 reads SQIVND (reference sequence). This receptor was taken from a female donor with multiple sclerosis, enrolled in a pregnancy study. Source: peripheral blood, taken in the first trimester of pregnancy. The rearrangement uses TRBV19 and TRBJ1-3, with 8 bases matching TRBD1. CDR3 protein: CASSIDRGHRNTIYF. In nucleotides, the CDR3 is TGTGCCAGTAGTATCGACAGGGGACACCGAAACACCATATATTTT. Together with reference TRBV19 and TRBJ1-3, the CDR3 gives the full variable domain: DGGITQSPKYLFRKEGQNVTLSCEQNLNHDAMYWYRQDPGQGLRLIYYSQIVNDFQKGDIAEGYSVSREKKESFPLTVTSAQKNPTAFYLCASSIDRGHRNTIYFGEGSWLTVV.